This TCR beta chain emerged from a study of tumor-infiltrating lymphocytes in primary liver carcinoma. Study summary: Male and female patients aged 30 to 69 years made up the cohort. All lesions had stage T1-T3 N0M0 and roughly 4.2 to 10 cm widths.

cDNA specific to TCR beta was made from roughly 500 ng of total RNA, with a constant-region primer employed for priming. Three nested multiplex PCR rounds, a slightly modified ARM-PCR, produced the libraries for TCR beta. Amplification in the first two PCR rounds was performed using TRBV1-TRBV30 forward primers and a C-beta reverse primer for roughly 9 cycles each. TCRdb itself ran the multiplex PCR reads through MiXCR, one entry per CDR3 protein. Among roughly 22,000 distinct CDR3 sequences listed, 65% to 85% were seen once. V was clipped by 10 bases and J by 3 bases, with 16 bases between them. The V gene's germline CDR1 is SEHNR and CDR2 FQNEAQ (reference sequence). The CDR3 is 14 amino acids. Total RNA and DNA came together from about 19-30 mg of bulk tissue without cell sorting. Each tumor was sampled at four poles and its centre.

V and J are TRBV7-9 and TRBJ1-5; D might be TRBD1 (5 bases). This sequence was found in a woman aged 30 to 39 with primary liver carcinoma and hepatitis B virus infection. The sequenced sample was liver tumor tissue from sampling region 2. As to subset: tumor region T2, inferior pole. The CDR3 nucleotides read TGTGCCAACTACCCCAGGGAGAACAATCAGCCCCAGCATTTT. Protein sequence: CANYPRENNQPQHF.